This T cell receptor (beta chain) was profiled in a study of blood T cell repertoires in COVID-19. V gave up 11 bases and J gave up 2 bases; unmatched junction bases: 11. Per germline, CDR1 SNHLY and CDR2 FYNNEI. CDR3 length: 15 amino acids. TCRdb keeps only in-frame clones here, not all; method: immunoSEQ multiplex PCR. The sample contains 150,000 to 200,000 clones, around 80% of which appear only once. The specimen was peripheral blood. The TCR was taken from a man aged 25 to 40 with active or convalescent COVID-19. This chain connects TRBV2 to TRBJ2-5; 10 bases agree with TRBD1. DNA for the CDR3: TGTGCCGGAAGGGGGGGGACAGGGGCTCAAGAGACCCAGTACTTC. Its protein is CAGRGGTGAQETQYF.